This T cell receptor (beta chain) stems from a study of cytotoxic CD8 clonotypes in ibrutinib-treated CLL. Clones were sequenced by immunoSEQ multiplex PCR, and TCRdb holds only the in-frame ones, with some missing. There are about 140,000 clones in the sample; 75% to 85% occur only once, and 7.6% lies in the top ten. This sequence originates from a human donor with chronic lymphocytic leukemia. The input for sequencing was PBMCs, taken after 36 months of ibrutinib treatment.

The DNA of the CDR3 is TGTGCCAGCAGTACCATTGGTCAAAGGCTGTTTTTT. Its translation is CASSTIGQRLFF. The V and J genes are TRBV15 and TRBJ1-4; unclear D gene. The ends were cut back, 10 bases at V and 14 bases at J, with 20 bases in the middle. The CDR3 is 12 residues long. From germline, CDR1 is LNHNV and CDR2 YYDKDF (reference sequence).